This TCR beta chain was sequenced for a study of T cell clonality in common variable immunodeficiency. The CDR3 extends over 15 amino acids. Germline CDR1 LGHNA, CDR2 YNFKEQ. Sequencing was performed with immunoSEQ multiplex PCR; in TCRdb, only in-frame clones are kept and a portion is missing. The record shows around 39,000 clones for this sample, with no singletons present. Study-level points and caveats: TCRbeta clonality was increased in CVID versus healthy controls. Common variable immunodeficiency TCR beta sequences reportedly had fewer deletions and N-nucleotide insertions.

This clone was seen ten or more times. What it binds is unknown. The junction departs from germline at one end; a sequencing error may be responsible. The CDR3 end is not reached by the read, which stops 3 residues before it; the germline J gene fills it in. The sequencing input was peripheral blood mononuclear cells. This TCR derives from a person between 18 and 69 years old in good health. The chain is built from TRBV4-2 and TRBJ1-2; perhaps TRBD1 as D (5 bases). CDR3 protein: CASSQVWGGAYGYTF. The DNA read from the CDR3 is TGCGCCAGCAGCCAAGTTTGGGGCGGTGCGTATGGC.